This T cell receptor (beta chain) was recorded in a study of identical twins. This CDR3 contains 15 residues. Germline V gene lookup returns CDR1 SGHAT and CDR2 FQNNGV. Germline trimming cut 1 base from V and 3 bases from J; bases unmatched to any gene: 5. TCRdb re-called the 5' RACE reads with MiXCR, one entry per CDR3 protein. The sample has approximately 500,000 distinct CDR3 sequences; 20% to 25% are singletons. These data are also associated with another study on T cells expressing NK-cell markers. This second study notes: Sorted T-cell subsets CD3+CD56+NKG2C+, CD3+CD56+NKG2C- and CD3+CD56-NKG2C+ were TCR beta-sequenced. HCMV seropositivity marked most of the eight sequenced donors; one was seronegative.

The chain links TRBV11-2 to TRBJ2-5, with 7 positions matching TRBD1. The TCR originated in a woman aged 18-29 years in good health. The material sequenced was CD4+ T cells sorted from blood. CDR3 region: CASSLVSGTEETQYF. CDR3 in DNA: TGTGCCAGCAGCTTAGTTTCCGGGACAGAAGAGACCCAGTACTTC.